The entry that follows covers one TCR beta chain sequence. Germline V lookup: CDR1 GTSNPN, CDR2 SVGIG (reference sequence). The V gene lost 4 bases and the J gene lost 4 bases, with 11 bases spanning the gap. The CDR3 has 13 amino acids. The data originate from a study of shared clonotypes between healthy human individuals. Turning to the study itself: Ranging from 18 to 49 in age, donors were a couple of women and a few men.

Donors were healthy HIV-negative adults without recent acute infections or vaccinations. Some 92 million PBMCs per unsorted sample were used for genomic DNA. Unsorted PBMC DNA went through sequencing on ten immunoSEQ deep assay plates. The assay was immunoSEQ multiplex PCR, and TCRdb's table has in-frame clones only and misses some. The profile shows approximately 460,000 clones, roughly 80% of them singletons. This chain connects TRBV30 to TRBJ1-3; possible D gene TRBD1, 6 bases. The sample consisted of PBMCs. The source of this sequence is a woman in her forties in good health. Some clones in this sample may be carry-over from other donors' samples. DNA for the CDR3: TGTGCCTGGAACAGGGTAGGAGGAAACACCATATATTTT. It translates to CAWNRVGGNTIYF.